The 17 T cell receptor beta chains in this list originate from one sample, sequenced in a study of Tregs in tolerant kidney transplant recipients. Here immunoSEQ multiplex PCR was the method, and the copy in TCRdb shows in-frame clones only, minus some. The sample holds about 21,000 clones, roughly 65% seen once. These TCRs are of unknown antigen specificity. The sequencing input was Tregs from blood cultured with allogeneic cells. These receptors were obtained from a human donor in good health.

The chain joins TRBV19 to TRBJ1-2; D remains unclear. Germline V gene lookup returns CDR1 LNHDA and CDR2 SQIVND (reference sequence). The CDR3 has 16 residues. Trimming removed 3 bases at V and 0 bases at J, with 14 bases between. CDR3 residues: CASSIQGPIANYGYTF. The CDR3 nucleotides read TGTGCCAGTAGTATCCAAGGGCCAATAGCTAACTATGGCTACACCTTC.

The chain links TRBV9 to TRBJ1-1, with 10 bases lining up with TRBD1. After removal of 4 bases from V and 2 bases from J, the junction contained 8 bases not matched to a gene. CDR3 size: 16 residues. Germline CDR1 is SGDLS and CDR2 is YYNGEE. This CDR3 is CASSPRQGAGNTEAFF. The CDR3 coding sequence is TGTGCCAGCAGCCCGAGACAGGGGGCCGGAAACACTGAAGCTTTCTTT. Full variable domain (remainder filled in from reference TRBV9 and TRBJ1-1): DSGVTQTPKHLITATGQRVTLRCSPRSGDLSVYWYQQSLDQGLQFLIQYYNGEERAKGNILERFSAQQFPDLHSELNLSSLELGDSALYFCASSPRQGAGNTEAFFGQGTRLTVV.

The gene calls are TRBV5-1 and TRBJ2-7, with 8 bases matching TRBD1. V was clipped by 4 bases and J by 4 bases; unmatched bases: 10. Germline loops: CDR1 SGHRS, CDR2 YFSETQ. The length of the CDR3 is 15 residues. CDR3 amino acids: CASSRTGSPTYEQYF. The CDR3 region has the DNA TGCGCCAGCAGCCGGACAGGGTCGCCCACGTACGAGCAGTACTTC.

This clone turned up a few times. V and J are TRBV6-5 and TRBJ2-7, with D tentatively TRBD1 (7 bases). The germline V gene encodes CDR1 MNHEY and CDR2 SVGAGI. The CDR3 has 11 residues. V lost 8 bases and J 6 bases, leaving 11 bases between the germline ends. CDR3 nucleotide sequence: TGTGCCAGCCGACAGGGAGGCGAGCAGTACTTC. Translating it yields CASRQGGEQYF.

This clone qualifies as medium-sized. V is TRBV6-5 and J is TRBJ2-7, with 7 positions matching TRBD2. V was pared by 6 bases and J by 3 bases, with 5 bases of the junction left unmatched. CDR1 and CDR2 from the germline V gene are MNHEY and SVGAGI. The CDR3 is 13 amino acids. The CDR3: CASSHGTNYEQYF. CDR3 DNA sequence: TGTGCCAGCAGCCACGGGACTAACTACGAGCAGTACTTC.

V and J are TRBV19 and TRBJ2-5; 10 bases fit TRBD2. V was clipped by 5 bases and J by 3 bases; unmatched bases: 9. This CDR3 has 16 amino acids. Germline V lookup: CDR1 LNHDA, CDR2 SQIVND (reference sequence). CDR3 residues: CASSWESGGGKETQYF. CDR3 DNA: TGTGCCAGTAGTTGGGAGAGCGGGGGGGGGAAAGAGACCCAGTACTTC.

V gene TRBV7-3 combines with J gene TRBJ2-6; maybe TRBD2 (6 bases). This CDR3 has 16 residues. Per germline, CDR1 SGHTA and CDR2 FQGTGA. Trimming removed 5 bases at V and 4 bases at J, with 15 bases between. CDR3 in amino acids: CASSPPGARGANVLTF. CDR3 nucleotide sequence: TGTGCCAGCAGCCCGCCGGGAGCTCGGGGGGCCAACGTCCTGACTTTC.

J is TRBJ2-5 and V is TRBV5-1; 9 bases agree with TRBD2. J gave up 5 bases and V 0 bases, and 8 bases lay outside the gene matches. Germline V CDR1 and CDR2: SGHRS, YFSETQ. The CDR3 length is 16 residues. CDR3 DNA: TGCGCCAGCAGCTTGGCCGTAGCGGGGGCTCGGGAGACCCAGTACTTC. Encoded protein: CASSLAVAGARETQYF.

This rearrangement joins TRBV9 to TRBJ2-5; 11 nucleotides agree with TRBD2. Germline CDR1 and CDR2: SGDLS and YYNGEE. With V trimmed by 3 bases and J by 3 bases, 10 bases remained unmatched. This CDR3 region has 17 residues. CDR3: CASSAPLAGGPEETQYF. The CDR3 DNA is TGTGCCAGCAGCGCTCCATTAGCGGGAGGGCCAGAAGAGACCCAGTACTTC.

The chain links TRBV7-9 to TRBJ2-5, with 7 bases lining up with TRBD1. The CDR3 runs to 15 residues. The V segment lost 3 bases and the J segment 1 base; nucleotides outside the gene matches: 5. The germline CDR1 and CDR2 sequences are SEHNR and FQNEAQ (reference sequence). The CDR3 DNA reads TGTGCCAGCAGCTTGTGGACAGGCCTCCAAGAGACCCAGTACTTC. Translation gives CASSLWTGLQETQYF.

The J gene is TRBJ1-1, the V gene TRBV18; TRBD1 is a possible D gene (6 bases). Per germline, CDR1 KGHSH and CDR2 LQKENI. This CDR3 has 12 amino acids. V shed 4 bases and J shed 6 bases, with 9 bases lying between them. The CDR3: CASSLDSPEAFF. CDR3 nucleotide sequence: TGTGCCAGCTCACTGGACAGCCCTGAAGCTTTCTTT.

The chain has TRBV7-8 and TRBJ2-3; 9 bases map to TRBD2. With 0 bases clipped from V and 0 bases from J, the junction kept 1 base outside the gene matches. In germline, CDR1 is SGHVS, CDR2 FQNEAQ. CDR3 size: 16 residues. The CDR3 loop reads CASSLALAGSTDTQYF. The CDR3 nucleotides read TGTGCCAGCAGCTTAGCCCTAGCGGGGAGCACAGATACGCAGTATTTT.

Here the CDR3 DNA reads TGTGCCAGCAGTCGGACTAGCGGGGAAGGTGGAGAGACCCAGTACTTC. This gives the protein CASSRTSGEGGETQYF. The genes are TRBV25-1 and TRBJ2-5; 12 bases match TRBD2. From germline, CDR1 is MGHDK and CDR2 SYGVNS. The CDR3 loop spans 16 amino acids. J gave up 4 bases and V 5 bases, and 8 bases lay outside the gene matches. Complete variable domain (other parts from reference TRBV25-1 and TRBJ2-5): EADIYQTPRYLVIGTGKKITLECSQTMGHDKMYWYQQDPGMELHLIHYSYGVNSTEKGDLSSESTVSRIRTEHFPLTLESARPSHTSQYLCASSRTSGEGGETQYFGPGTRLLVL.

J is TRBJ2-3 and V is TRBV19, with D perhaps matching TRBD1 (6 bases). Germline lookup yields CDR1 LNHDA and CDR2 SQIVND (reference sequence). Trimming stripped 2 bases from V and 6 bases from J, with 9 bases between. CDR3 length: 13 amino acids. The CDR3 spells CASSISRGDTQYF. CDR3 bases: TGTGCCAGTAGTATATCGAGGGGGGATACGCAGTATTTT. Full variable domain (rest looked up from reference TRBV19 and TRBJ2-3): DGGITQSPKYLFRKEGQNVTLSCEQNLNHDAMYWYRQDPGQGLRLIYYSQIVNDFQKGDIAEGYSVSREKKESFPLTVTSAQKNPTAFYLCASSISRGDTQYFGPGTRLTVL.

This clone was observed a few times. This sequence joins TRBV6-5 and TRBJ2-7; 8 bases are a match to TRBD1. V lost 6 bases and J lost 2; bases outside the gene matches: 9. The CDR3 covers 15 residues. Germline values: CDR1 MNHEY, CDR2 SVGAGI. Here the CDR3 reads CASSPRQGPTYEQYF. In DNA, the CDR3 is TGTGCCAGCAGCCCGAGACAGGGGCCGACCTACGAGCAGTACTTC.

The J gene is TRBJ2-5, the V gene TRBV6-1; maybe TRBD1 (5 bases). Germline V gives CDR1 MNHNS, CDR2 SASEGT. The length of the CDR3 is 15 residues. With 1 base removed from V and 4 bases from J, the gap between germline ends came to 13 bases. The chain's CDR3 is CASSEGPGWGETQYF. In DNA, the CDR3 is TGTGCCAGCAGTGAAGGGCCAGGGTGGGGAGAGACCCAGTACTTC.

The genes are TRBV5-8 and TRBJ2-1; tentatively, D is TRBD1 (6 bases). Trimming cost V 0 bases and J 2 bases, with 12 bases left between them. Germline V gene sequence: CDR1 SGHTS, CDR2 YDEGEE. The CDR3 runs 16 residues. Here the CDR3 DNA reads TGTGCCAGCAGCTTGGAACAGGGTGGCACCTACAATGAGCAGTTCTTC. This codes for CASSLEQGGTYNEQFF.